These 4 T cell receptor beta chains share one sample of origin, sequenced in a study of blood T cell repertoires in COVID-19. Using immunoSEQ multiplex PCR, the repertoire was profiled, and TCRdb retains in-frame clones only, with some absent. The table has approximately 300,000 clones, 70% to 90% seen once. Sequencing used PBMCs or T cells enriched from blood (not recorded which). All receptors derive from a woman aged 25-40 years who had recovered from COVID-19.

V gene TRBV5-4 combines with J gene TRBJ2-1, with 13 bases aligning to TRBD2. This CDR3 spans 16 amino acids. The germline gives CDR1 SGHNT, CDR2 YYREEE (reference sequence). The J segment lost 6 bases and the V segment lost 4 bases, leaving 7 bases of the junction unmatched. The CDR3 sequence is CASSPAGLAGTNEQFF. CDR3 nucleotide sequence: TGTGCCAGCAGCCCGGCGGGACTAGCGGGGACCAATGAGCAGTTCTTC.

The chain joins TRBV18 to TRBJ2-7, with D perhaps TRBD1 (5 bases). This CDR3 comprises 13 residues. CDR1 KGHSH and CDR2 LQKENI come from the germline V gene. Trimming removed 4 bases from V and 3 bases from J, with 10 bases in between. CDR3 amino acids: CASSLREVYEQYF. The CDR3 DNA reads as TGTGCCAGCTCACTCAGGGAAGTCTACGAGCAGTACTTC.

V and J are TRBV29-1 and TRBJ1-5, with a tentative D call TRBD1 (6 bases). The germline gives CDR1 SQVTM, CDR2 ANQGSEA. CDR3 length: 14 amino acids. V was shortened by 1 base and J by 1 base, with 8 bases between the two germline ends. CDR3 nucleotide sequence: TGCAGCGTTGAAGTAGGGGGAAGCAATCAGCCCCAGCATTTT. Its translation is CSVEVGGSNQPQHF.

The gene calls are TRBV19 and TRBJ1-3; no reliable D call. Trimming removed 10 bases at V and 4 bases at J, with 14 bases between. The CDR3 runs 13 residues. Germline CDR1 reads LNHDA; CDR2 reads SQIVND (reference sequence). CDR3: CATLQGVGNTIYF. Here the CDR3 DNA reads TGTGCCACACTCCAAGGAGTCGGAAACACCATATATTTT.